This is a list of T cell receptor beta chains from one sample in a study of cytomegalovirus exposure and HLA in healthy donors. Repertoires were generated with immunoSEQ multiplex PCR, while TCRdb's copy carries only in-frame clones and drops some. Of around 130,000 clones listed, 81% were seen once; the top ten hold about 0.76%. The material sequenced was PBMCs. The source of these receptors is a man aged 18 to 30 in good health and CMV-seronegative. Both conserved end residues are part of each CDR3. The order of the fields is V gene, J gene, CDR3 protein.

>TRBV7-9|TRBJ2-3
CASSEEGRTQDTQYF
>TRBV28|TRBJ1-2
CASSFRDRRGGYTF
>TRBV9|TRBJ1-3
CASSDTGVNTIYF
>TRBV9|TRBJ2-3
CASSVVVSGGPGDTQYF
>TRBV5-1|TRBJ1-1
CASSSRQGGEAFF
>TRBV2|TRBJ1-6
CASRDQGARNSPLHF
>TRBV4-1|TRBJ2-7
CASSVRDRDHEQYF
>TRBV28|TRBJ2-3
CASSFAGRTQYF
>TRBV7-2|TRBJ2-7
CASSPNRVSYEQYF
>TRBV7-2|TRBJ2-7
CASSFRTYEQYF
>TRBV6-5|TRBJ1-6
CASSRDRSSPLHF
>TRBV13|TRBJ2-4
CASSFRDRAHIQYF
>TRBV6-5|TRBJ1-2
CASRAPLTANYGYTF
>TRBV2|TRBJ1-2
CASSVGTGNYGYTF
>TRBV30|TRBJ1-2
CAWSFQGSYGYTF
>TRBV9|TRBJ2-2
CASSVRGRSAREELFF
>TRBV7-2|TRBJ1-5
CASSLLDRGNQPQHF
>TRBV25-1|TRBJ1-6
CASSLAGGMSPLHF
>TRBV6-6|TRBJ2-7
CASSYRTAYEQYF
>TRBV9|TRBJ1-3
CASSGEGGRDTIYF
>TRBV4-1|TRBJ1-1
CASSQERQGARNTEAFF
>TRBV30|TRBJ1-4
CATAPGQWNEKLFF
>TRBV13|TRBJ2-5
CASSLDRRGQTQYF
>TRBV9|TRBJ2-6
CASSAVPTGSFSGANVLTF
>TRBV5-6|TRBJ2-1
CASSLVSGADIYNEQFF
>TRBV6-5|TRBJ1-1
CASRLGDTEAFF
>TRBV5-1|TRBJ2-1
CASSLFWTSGNNEQFF
>TRBV27|TRBJ1-6
CATGTANSPLHF
>TRBV5-1|TRBJ2-6
CASSLYRSGRFQANVLTF
>TRBV19|TRBJ2-3
CASSIGLAGEGDTQYF
>TRBV4-1|TRBJ2-5
CASSRHDQETQYF
>TRBV9|TRBJ2-7
CASSVGTGGLYEQYF
>TRBV28|TRBJ1-2
CASSLQKYGYTF
>TRBV30|TRBJ1-1
CAWTAVEAFF
>TRBV5-6|TRBJ1-2
CATTDRYGYTF
>TRBV28|TRBJ2-2
CASSLMRGGVGELFF